Given below is one T cell receptor beta chain in context. Antigen: not known. The sample comes from a study of T cell repertoires in cytomegalovirus infection. Whole-study results and caveats: Clonotypes of TCR beta that were HLA-C-restricted and CMV-specific dominated the ex vivo response. Individuals carrying CMV plus the relevant HLA were identified by cumulative frequency of public TCR beta families.

TCRdb itself ran the reads through MiXCR, one entry per CDR3 protein. The table includes around 300,000 distinct CDR3 sequences, approximately 9.5% detected once. Trimming removed 1 base at V and 1 base at J, with 17 bases between. This CDR3 region has 18 residues. CDR1 is SGHVT and CDR2 is SQSDAQ in the germline V gene. This chain connects TRBV7-4 to TRBJ1-5; D ambiguous. The sequence was collected from a human donor in good health (CMV status not recorded). Some clones in this sample may be carry-over from other donors' samples. Sequencing used PBMCs. The CDR3: CASSLGPYWTGSNQPQHF. The CDR3, as DNA: TGTGCCAGCAGCTTAGGACCTTATTGGACGGGAAGCAATCAGCCCCAGCATTTT.